This T cell receptor (beta chain) derives from a study of cytomegalovirus exposure and HLA in healthy donors. Study results and limitations: Some V segments, including TRBV6-2 and TRBV6-3, were excluded as indistinguishable. About 87% or about 30% of the time was how often most TCR beta V segments were productive, according to an earlier analysis.

There are 17 residues in the CDR3. V shed 7 bases, J shed 2 bases, and the junction held 13 bases outside the gene matches. Looked up from germline, CDR1 is SEHNR and CDR2 is FQNEAQ (reference sequence). The PCR was carried out with 60 Vbeta primers and 13 Jbeta primers. Using immunoSEQ multiplex PCR, the repertoire was profiled, and TCRdb retains in-frame clones only, with some absent. Of about 92,000 clones in the sample, more than 65% are singletons; the top ten hold 15% to 20%. Concerning this clone itself: Its antigen is undetermined.

The chain combines TRBV7-9 with TRBJ2-5, with 10 positions matching TRBD2. The TCR comes from a woman aged 18-29 years in good health and CMV-seropositive. The sample consisted of PBMCs. The CDR3 DNA is TGTGCCAGCACCTCTTATGTGACTAGCGGGCCTCAAGAGACCCAGTACTTC. Amino acids: CASTSYVTSGPQETQYF.